This is a list of T cell receptor beta chains from one sample in a study of T cell repertoires in cytomegalovirus infection. TCRdb passed the reads through MiXCR, listing each CDR3 protein once. The table has some 350,000 distinct CDR3 sequences, less than 20% seen once. Sequencing input: PBMCs. Source of these receptors: a human donor in good health (CMV status not recorded). Some clones in this sample may be carry-over from other donors' samples. Both conserved end residues are part of each CDR3. D genes are given only for firm matches. Only part of the rows carry a size: once, few, many, or a class if the clone is expanded.

>NA|many|TRBV5-4|TRBJ2-5
TGTGCCAGCAGCCTAGATAGAGGACAGAGCCATCGCCAAGAGACCCAGTACTTC
CASSLDRGQSHRQETQYF
>NA|many|TRBV7-9|TRBJ2-1
TGTGCCAGCAGCTCGACCTGGGGGGAGCAGTTCTTC
CASSSTWGEQFF
>NA|once|TRBV29-1|TRBJ1-1
TGCAGCGTTGCCTGGGGGAACACTGAAGCTTTCTTT
CSVAWGNTEAFF
>TRBD2|NA|TRBV12-5|TRBJ2-3
TGTGCTAGTGGCTTTAAGACTAGCGGGGGGGCAACTACGCAGTATTTT
CASGFKTSGGATTQYF
>NA|many|TRBV7-8|TRBJ2-3
TGTGCCAGCAGCTCACAGACAGATACGCAGTATTTT
CASSSQTDTQYF
>TRBD2|many|TRBV7-2|TRBJ2-7
TGTGCCAGCAGCCGTCGACTAGCGGGAGGGGAGCAGTACTTC
CASSRRLAGGEQYF
>NA|many|TRBV7-2|TRBJ2-7
TGTGCCAGCAGCTTTGGCGGCGAGCAGTACTTC
CASSFGGEQYF
>TRBD1|NA|TRBV30|TRBJ1-1
TGTGCCTGGAGAGTAGGGACAGGGGGAATTCGCACTGAAGCTTTCTTT
CAWRVGTGGIRTEAFF
>NA|NA|TRBV28|TRBJ1-1
TGTGCCAGCAGTTACTCTAACACTGAAGCTTTCTTT
CASSYSNTEAFF
>TRBD2|NA|TRBV6-5|TRBJ2-7
TGTGCCAGCAGTTACTCGAGCCGGGACTACGACTCCTACGAGCAGTACTTC
CASSYSSRDYDSYEQYF
>NA|few|TRBV11-2|TRBJ2-7
TGTGCCAGCAGCACGGGAGTGAGGTACGAGCAGTACTTC
CASSTGVRYEQYF
>TRBD2|many|TRBV12-3/TRBV12-4|TRBJ2-5
TGTGCCAGCAGTTTAGGGAGGGGGCTAGCGGGAAAGGAAGAGACCCAGTACTTC
CASSLGRGLAGKEETQYF
>NA|NA|TRBV14|TRBJ2-2
TGTGCCAGCAGCCAAACCCGCCAGATCCTTCGAGGCACCGGGGAGCTGTTTTTT
CASSQTRQILRGTGELFF
>NA|NA|TRBV12-3/TRBV12-4|TRBJ1-3
TGTGCCAGCAGTTTTCAGGGCACTGGAAACACCATATATTTT
CASSFQGTGNTIYF
>NA|many|TRBV2|TRBJ1-4
TGTGCCAGCAGTGAAGAGGGGGGGCTAATTGAAAAACTGTTTTTT
CASSEEGGLIEKLFF
>TRBD2|many|TRBV6-1|TRBJ2-7
TGTGCCAGCGGAAGGACTAGCGGGATCCCGTTACAGACCTACGAGCAGTACTTC
CASGRTSGIPLQTYEQYF
>NA|many|TRBV7-6|TRBJ2-5
TGTGCCAGCAGCTTAAATCGGGCTAGCGCCCAAGAGACCCAGTACTTC
CASSLNRASAQETQYF
>TRBD1|few|TRBV7-2|TRBJ1-1
TGTGCCAGCAGCCCTCAGGGGGGAGCTGAAGCTTTCTTT
CASSPQGGAEAFF
>NA|NA|TRBV7-8|TRBJ2-3
TGTGCCAGCAGCATAGAGCGTCCTACAGATACGCAGTATTTT
CASSIERPTDTQYF
>NA|NA|TRBV7-2|TRBJ1-1
TGTGCCAGCAGCTTAAGAACAGGGATGAGGGAAGCTTTCTTT
CASSLRTGMREAFF
>NA|many|TRBV7-2|TRBJ2-3
TGTGCCAGCAGCCCGTACCACACAGATACGCAGTATTTT
CASSPYHTDTQYF
>NA|many|TRBV7-8|TRBJ2-1
TGTGCCAGCAGCCCTAAACGGTTACCTAATGAGCAGTTCTTC
CASSPKRLPNEQFF
>NA|few|TRBV27|TRBJ2-3
TGTGCCAGCGGGACGGGAGGCACAGATACGCAGTATTTT
CASGTGGTDTQYF
>NA|few|TRBV20-1|TRBJ1-2
TGCAGTGCTAACCCTGGGACACGTAACTATGGCTACACCTTC
CSANPGTRNYGYTF
>TRBD2|NA|TRBV5-1|TRBJ2-3
TGCGCCAGCAGTTGGGGACTACGGGGAAAAGATACGCAGTATTTT
CASSWGLRGKDTQYF
>NA|many|TRBV7-2|TRBJ2-5
TGTGCCAGCAGCCCGAGGGGGACTTGGGAGACCCAGTACTTC
CASSPRGTWETQYF
>TRBD2|NA|TRBV10-3|TRBJ2-3
TGTGCCATCCCTCTACCTAGCGGCTGGTCCGTACGTACGCAGTATTTT
CAIPLPSGWSVRTQYF
>NA|few|TRBV29-1|TRBJ1-5
TGCAGCGCTTTAGGCGATAGCAATCAGCCCCAGCATTTT
CSALGDSNQPQHF
>NA|many|TRBV28|TRBJ2-6
TGTGCCAGCAGTTTAGGCCCAGGAGCGCCGTCCGGGGCCAACGTCCTGACTTTC
CASSLGPGAPSGANVLTF
>TRBD2|few|TRBV6-2/TRBV6-3|TRBJ2-7
TGTGCCAGCAAAAGCAGCGGGACGGACGAGCAGTACTTC
CASKSSGTDEQYF
>TRBD2|few|TRBV19|TRBJ2-7
TGTGCCAGTAGTCCCGTTGGGGTAGCGGGTTACTACGAGCAGTACTTC
CASSPVGVAGYYEQYF
>TRBD1|few|TRBV28|TRBJ1-6
TGTGCCAGCCTCGACAGGGACAGTTCACCCCTCCACTTT
CASLDRDSSPLHF
>TRBD2|many|TRBV7-8|TRBJ2-1
TGTGCCAGCAGCTTAATCGGGCTAGCGGGAGGCAGCTCCTACAATGAGCAGTTCTTC
CASSLIGLAGGSSYNEQFF
>TRBD1|NA|TRBV12-3/TRBV12-4|TRBJ2-5
TGTGCCAGCAGATTCGGACAGGCCGGGACCCAGTACTTC
CASRFGQAGTQYF
>NA|NA|TRBV4-1|TRBJ2-3
TGCGCCAGCAGCCAAGATGGTGGGACACCTAGAACAGATACGCAGTATTTT
CASSQDGGTPRTDTQYF
>NA|many|TRBV20-1|TRBJ1-2
TGCAGTGCTAGCGGACAACCCGGCTACACCTTC
CSASGQPGYTF
>TRBD1|NA|TRBV6-8|TRBJ1-1
TGTGCCAGCAGCAGGGGGGCCCCGAACACTGAAGCTTTCTTT
CASSRGAPNTEAFF
>TRBD1|NA|TRBV20-1|TRBJ1-4
TGCAGTGCCCGGGACAGGGCACATGAAAAACTGTTTTTT
CSARDRAHEKLFF
>NA|many|TRBV7-9|TRBJ2-7
TGTGCCAGCAGCTTAGGGCCCTCTCGCCGGGAGCAGTACTTC
CASSLGPSRREQYF
>NA|NA|TRBV18|TRBJ2-5
TGTGCCAGCTCAACGGCCGGGGGTTGGGAGACCCAGTACTTC
CASSTAGGWETQYF
>NA|few|TRBV20-1|TRBJ2-1
TGCAGTGCCGAGTACCCCTACAATGAGCAGTTCTTC
CSAEYPYNEQFF
>NA|many|TRBV20-1|TRBJ1-2
TGCAGTGCTCTAGCGACAGCTAACTATGGCTACACCTTC
CSALATANYGYTF
>TRBD1|NA|TRBV10-3|TRBJ1-1
TGTGCCAGCCAGGGGGCCATGAACACTGAAGCTTTCTTT
CASQGAMNTEAFF
>TRBD1|few|TRBV15|TRBJ2-1
TGTGCCACCAGCAGAGGCGGGACAGGGGGCAATGAGCAGTTCTTC
CATSRGGTGGNEQFF
>NA|NA|TRBV12-3/TRBV12-4|TRBJ1-2
TGTGCCAGCAGTTTGTTACAGAACTATGGCTACACCTTC
CASSLLQNYGYTF
>NA|many|TRBV7-2|TRBJ1-1
TGTGCCAGCAGCTTCTCGACCAGACTGAGGACTGAAGCTTTCTTT
CASSFSTRLRTEAFF
>NA|NA|TRBV10-3|TRBJ1-2
TGTGCCATCAGTGAGCCCGGCTTTGGGGCCGCTGGCTACACCTTC
CAISEPGFGAAGYTF
>TRBD2|NA|TRBV7-8|TRBJ2-5
TGTGCCAGCAGCGTGAGACTAGCAGACCAAGAGACCCAGTACTTC
CASSVRLADQETQYF
>NA|once|TRBV7-2|TRBJ2-3
TGTGCCAGCAGCTGGAGGGCAGTCAATACGCAGTATTTT
CASSWRAVNTQYF
>TRBD2|NA|TRBV7-9|TRBJ2-7
TGTGCCAGCAGCACATGGACTAGCGGGAGAGTCGAGCAGTACTTC
CASSTWTSGRVEQYF
>TRBD1|many|TRBV4-1|TRBJ2-2
TGCGCCAGCAGACCTAGCTTCTATAAAACAGGGGGCGACGGCACCGGGGAGCTGTTTTTT
CASRPSFYKTGGDGTGELFF
>NA|few|TRBV6-1|TRBJ2-3
TGTGCCAGCAGGGAGGGACTCATCACAGATACGCAGTATTTT
CASREGLITDTQYF
>NA|few|TRBV10-3|TRBJ1-2
TGTGCCATCAGTGAGTCAAGGGATGGCTATGGCTACACCTTC
CAISESRDGYGYTF